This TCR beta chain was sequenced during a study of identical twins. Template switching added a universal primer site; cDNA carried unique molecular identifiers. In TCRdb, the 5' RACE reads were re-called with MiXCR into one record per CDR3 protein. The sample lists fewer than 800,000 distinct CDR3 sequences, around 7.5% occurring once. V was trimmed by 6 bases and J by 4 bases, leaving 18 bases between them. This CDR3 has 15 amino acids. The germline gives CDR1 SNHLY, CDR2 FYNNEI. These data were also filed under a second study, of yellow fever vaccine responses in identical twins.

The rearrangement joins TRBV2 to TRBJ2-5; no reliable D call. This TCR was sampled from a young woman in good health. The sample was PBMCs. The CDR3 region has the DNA TGTGCCAGCAGCGGAGAGAAGTACCCGACAGAGACCCAGTACTTC. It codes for CASSGEKYPTETQYF.